Sequencing of this T cell receptor (beta chain) was carried out in a study of tumor-infiltrating lymphocytes in primary liver carcinoma. Overall study: Primary liver carcinoma in the patients was surgically resected. Those enrolled were patients of both sexes, who were aged 30 to 69 years.

Making TCR beta cDNA involved around 500 ng total RNA and a constant-region primer. Libraries covering TCR beta were generated through three nested multiplex PCR rounds (using a slightly modified ARM-PCR). PCR rounds one and two used TRBV1-TRBV30 forward primers with a C-beta reverse primer for approximately 10 cycles each. TCRdb analysed the multiplex PCR reads with MiXCR anew, one entry per CDR3 protein. The repertoire holds approximately 300,000 distinct CDR3 sequences, with about 60% as singletons. V was shortened by 5 bases and J by 4 bases, with 22 bases between the two germline ends. Germline values: CDR1 MNHNS, CDR2 SASEGT. This CDR3 comprises 17 residues. With respect to this clonotype: This may be a read error, as it is one base from a much larger clone. The CDR3 does not close with the conserved phenylalanine or tryptophan, likely indicating a read error.

Unsorted whole blood supplied the RNA, and germline DNA was extracted too. The receptor's source is a man aged 35-49 years with primary liver carcinoma and hepatitis B virus infection. The sequenced sample was peripheral blood. The V gene is TRBV6-1, the J gene TRBJ2-3; tentative D call: TRBD2 (5 bases). The DNA of the CDR3 is TGTGCCAGCAGTATCCGGTTGTTGGCGGAGAGGGCAGATACGCAGTATTTA. Translation gives CASSIRLLAERADTQYL.